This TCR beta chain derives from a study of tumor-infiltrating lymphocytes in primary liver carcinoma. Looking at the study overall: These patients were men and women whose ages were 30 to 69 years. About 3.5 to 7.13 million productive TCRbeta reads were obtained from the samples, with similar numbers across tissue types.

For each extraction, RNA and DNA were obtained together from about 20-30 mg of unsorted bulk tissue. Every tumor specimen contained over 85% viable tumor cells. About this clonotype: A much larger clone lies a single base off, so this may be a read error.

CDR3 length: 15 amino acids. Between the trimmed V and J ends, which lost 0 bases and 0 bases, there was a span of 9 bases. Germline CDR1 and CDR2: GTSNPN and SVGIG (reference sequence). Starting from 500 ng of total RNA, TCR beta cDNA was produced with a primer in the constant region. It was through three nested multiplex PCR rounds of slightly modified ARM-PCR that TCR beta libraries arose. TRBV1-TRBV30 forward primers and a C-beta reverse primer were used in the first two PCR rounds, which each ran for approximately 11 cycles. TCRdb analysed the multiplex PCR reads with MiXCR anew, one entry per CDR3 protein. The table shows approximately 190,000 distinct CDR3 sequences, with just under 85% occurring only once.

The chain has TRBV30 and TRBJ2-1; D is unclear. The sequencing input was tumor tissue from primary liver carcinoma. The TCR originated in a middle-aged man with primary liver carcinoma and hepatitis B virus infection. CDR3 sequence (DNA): TGTGCCTGGAGTGTAAAGGGCAACTCCTACAATGAGCAGTTCTTC. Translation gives CAWSVKGNSYNEQFF.